Detailed here is one TCR beta chain. Original processing methods: Amplification with reference gene primers provided the estimates of nucleated cell counts. The method was immunoSEQ multiplex PCR; TCRdb's version includes in-frame clones alone and lacks a portion of them. The V and J calls and clone size come from that table; D and trimming were worked out from the DNA. This table has tens of thousands of clones, roughly 80% appearing once. The data were obtained in a study of blood T cell repertoires in COVID-19. Study in general: Material from acute and convalescent COVID-19 was sourced from the United States, Italy and Spain. Sources were T cells, B-cell-depleted T cells, or PBMCs; the material itself was cDNA or gDNA.

The CDR3 runs to 16 residues. Between the trimmed V and J ends, which lost 0 bases and 1 base, there was a span of 7 bases. The germline V gene has CDR1 LNHDA and CDR2 SQIVND (reference sequence). J is TRBJ2-6 and V is TRBV19; TRBD1 is a possible D gene (5 bases). The receptor was isolated from a man between 65 and 80 years old who had recovered from COVID-19. The material sequenced was peripheral blood. CDR3 in DNA: TGTGCCAGTAGTATAGACCAGGGATCTGGGGCCAACGTCCTGACTTTC. Translated: CASSIDQGSGANVLTF.